This TCR beta chain emerged from a study of T cells after posttransplantation cyclophosphamide. Repertoires were generated with immunoSEQ multiplex PCR, while TCRdb's copy carries only in-frame clones and drops some. The data show 30,000 to 35,000 clones, with none appearing a single time. Study observations and caveats: Later post-transplant blood repertoires were often dominated by donor CD8+ memory clones.

The CDR3 contains 13 residues. V lost 6 bases and J lost 4, with 12 bases in between. CDR1 and CDR2 (germline): MNHEY, SMNVEV (reference sequence). There are a few counts of this clone. The antigen remains undetermined. The source material was PBMCs. The chain employs TRBV27 and TRBJ2-5; perhaps TRBD1 as D (6 bases). The sequence derives from a woman between 45 and 60 years old in good health and a related stem cell transplant donor. CDR3 nucleotides: TGTGCCAGCAGCATCTCCAGGGGAGAGACCCAGTACTTC. It encodes CASSISRGETQYF.